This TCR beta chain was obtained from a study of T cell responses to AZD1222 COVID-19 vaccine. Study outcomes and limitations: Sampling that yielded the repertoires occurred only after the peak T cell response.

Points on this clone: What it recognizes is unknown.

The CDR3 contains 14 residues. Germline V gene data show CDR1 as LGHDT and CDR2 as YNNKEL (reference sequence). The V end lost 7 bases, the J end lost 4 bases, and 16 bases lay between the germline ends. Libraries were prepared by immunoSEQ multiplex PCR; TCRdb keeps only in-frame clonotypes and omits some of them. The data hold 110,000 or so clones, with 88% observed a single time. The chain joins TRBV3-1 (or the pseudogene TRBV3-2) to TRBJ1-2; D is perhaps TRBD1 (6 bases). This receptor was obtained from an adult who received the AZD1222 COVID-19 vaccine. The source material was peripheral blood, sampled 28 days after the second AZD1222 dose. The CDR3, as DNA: TGTGCCAGCACCAAACATGGACAGACCTATGGCTACACCTTC. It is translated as CASTKHGQTYGYTF.